This is a list of T cell receptor beta chains from one sample in a study of identical twins. TCRdb fed the 5' RACE reads into MiXCR, producing one record per CDR3 protein. The table has roughly 500,000 distinct CDR3 sequences, about 20% seen once. The same sample was also studied in work on T cells expressing NK-cell markers.

The sample was CD4+ T cells sorted from blood. Receptor source: a woman aged 18 to 35 in good health. The CDR3 runs from the conserved cysteine through the conserved F or W. The D gene is left open where the match is weak. For some rows the clone size is stated as once, few or many, or as a class when expanded; others skip it.

CDR3 length	J gene	V gene	clone size	D gene	CDR3 protein	CDR3 DNA
14	TRBJ2-7	TRBV20-1	few	-	CSVRGRRSSYEQYF	TGCAGTGTCCGAGGTAGGAGAAGCTCCTACGAGCAGTACTTC
16	TRBJ2-1	TRBV20-1	few	TRBD2	CSARDSMVAGNNEQFF	TGCAGTGCTAGAGATAGCATGGTAGCGGGGAATAATGAGCAGTTCTTC
13	TRBJ2-1	TRBV20-1	-	-	CSATVGGYNEQFF	TGCAGTGCTACCGTGGGGGGATATAATGAGCAGTTCTTC
18	TRBJ2-2	TRBV6-1	few	-	CASCRGLPSGSNTGELFF	TGTGCCAGCTGCAGGGGGTTGCCTAGCGGATCGAACACCGGGGAGCTGTTTTTT
20	TRBJ2-6	TRBV5-1	few	-	CASSFPSAPGEVSGANVLTF	TGCGCCAGCAGCTTCCCCTCTGCACCGGGGGAAGTTTCTGGGGCCAACGTCCTGACTTTC
11	TRBJ1-1	TRBV20-1	few	-	CSAFSNTEAFF	TGCAGTGCCTTCTCGAACACTGAAGCTTTCTTT
15	TRBJ2-2	TRBV9	-	TRBD1	CASSDRDRQTGELFF	TGTGCCAGCAGCGACCGGGACAGGCAAACCGGGGAGCTGTTTTTT
15	TRBJ2-1	TRBV10-1	-	TRBD2	CASSEAQRGGGEQFF	TGCGCCAGCAGTGAGGCCCAGCGGGGGGGCGGGGAGCAGTTCTTC
13	TRBJ1-2	TRBV12-3/TRBV12-4	-	-	CASSPPGSYGYTF	TGTGCCAGCAGCCCCCCGGGCTCCTATGGCTACACCTTC
16	TRBJ2-2	TRBV5-1	-	TRBD2	CASSFSGSANTGELFF	TGCGCCAGCAGTTTTAGCGGGTCAGCGAACACCGGGGAGCTGTTTTTT
18	TRBJ2-3	TRBV4-2	-	TRBD2	CASSQGLAGGRSTDTQYF	TGTGCCAGCAGCCAGGGACTAGCGGGAGGCCGATCCACAGATACGCAGTATTTT
15	TRBJ2-7	TRBV19	-	-	CASSSTGIQYYEQYF	TGTGCCAGTAGTTCCACCGGGATCCAATACTACGAGCAGTACTTC